The 16 T cell receptor beta chains below were found in one sample sequenced in a study of blood T cell repertoires in COVID-19. Profiled with immunoSEQ multiplex PCR; TCRdb holds only in-frame clones, not every one. The sample includes 200,000 to 300,000 clones, approximately 80% of them seen just once. The sample taken for sequencing was peripheral blood. These receptors originate from a woman between 70 and 85 years old with acute or convalescent COVID-19.

The chain has TRBV30 and TRBJ1-6, with D perhaps TRBD1 (6 bases). CDR3 size: 14 residues. V lost 3 bases to trimming and J lost 9 bases, with 15 bases between them. In germline, CDR1 is GTSNPN, CDR2 SVGIG (reference sequence). CDR3 nucleotide sequence: TGTGCCTGGAGAGAACAGGGCGCGGGTTCACCCCTCCACTTT. Translation gives CAWREQGAGSPLHF.

The chain joins TRBV5-4 to TRBJ1-2; the D is unclear. This CDR3 comprises 14 residues. CDR1 and CDR2 from the germline V gene are SGHNT and YYREEE (reference sequence). Trimming removed 1 base from V and 1 base from J, with 8 bases in between. The CDR3 nucleotides are TGTGCCAGCAGCTTGTATACCTATAACTATGGCTACACCTTC. It translates to CASSLYTYNYGYTF.

The rearrangement joins TRBV6-2 or TRBV6-3 to TRBJ1-2; D may be TRBD1 (6 bases). V lost 6 bases and J lost 7, with 12 bases in between. This CDR3 contains 12 residues. Germline CDR1 reads MNHEY; CDR2 reads SVGEGT. The CDR3 DNA reads TGTGCCAGCAGCATCAGGGGTGGTGGCTACACCTTC. This gives the protein CASSIRGGGYTF.

This chain joins TRBV6-5 and TRBJ1-5; D unclear. Per the germline V gene, CDR1 is MNHEY and CDR2 is SVGAGI. The V gene lost 7 bases and the J gene lost 0 bases, with 13 bases spanning the gap. CDR3 size: 15 residues. The CDR3 region is CASTPSGDSNQPQHF. For the CDR3, the DNA is TGTGCCAGCACCCCGAGCGGGGATAGCAATCAGCCCCAGCATTTT.

The chain uses TRBV7-8 and TRBJ2-3; D is possibly TRBD1 (5 bases). The CDR3 has 13 amino acids. V was trimmed by 6 bases and J by 2 bases, leaving 9 bases between them. Germline-derived CDR1 and CDR2 are SGHVS and FQNEAQ. The CDR3 DNA reads as TGTGCCAGCAGTAGGGGATACACAGATACGCAGTATTTT. This translates into CASSRGYTDTQYF.

The chain has TRBV5-4 and TRBJ2-3, with 11 nucleotides matching TRBD2. The CDR3 contains 18 residues. V lost 1 base to trimming and J lost 0 bases; unmatched junction nucleotides: 7. In germline, CDR1 is SGHNT, CDR2 YYREEE (reference sequence). CDR3 protein: CASSLPLAGVHSTDTQYF. DNA of the CDR3: TGTGCCAGCAGCTTGCCACTAGCGGGGGTTCATAGCACAGATACGCAGTATTTT. Full variable domain (outside the CDR3, taken from reference TRBV5-4 and TRBJ2-3): ETGVTQSPTHLIKTRGQQVTLRCSSQSGHNTVSWYQQALGQGPQFIFQYYREEENGRGNFPPRFSGLQFPNYSSELNVNALELDDSALYLCASSLPLAGVHSTDTQYFGPGTRLTVL.

The chain carries TRBV7-2 and TRBJ2-7; a possible D gene is TRBD1 (5 bases). Trimming left V 1 base short and J 2 bases short, with 12 bases between. CDR3 length equals 15 residues. CDR1 is SGHTA and CDR2 is FQGNSA in the germline V gene. Written as DNA, the CDR3 is TGTGCCAGCAGCTTAGGCCCTCTAGGGGCCTACGAGCAGTACTTC. It translates to CASSLGPLGAYEQYF. Complete variable domain (other parts from reference TRBV7-2 and TRBJ2-7): GAGVSQSPSNKVTEKGKDVELRCDPISGHTALYWYRQSLGQGLEFLIYFQGNSAPDKSGLPSDRFSAERTGGSVSTLTIQRTQQEDSAVYLCASSLGPLGAYEQYFGPGTRLTVT.

This sequence joins TRBV7-9 and TRBJ1-3, with TRBD1 matching 7 bases. Trimming took 3 bases from V and 3 from J; bases not matched to a gene: 2. CDR3 length equals 14 residues. The germline CDR1 and CDR2 sequences are SEHNR and FQNEAQ (reference sequence). The CDR3 reads CASSFNRGGNTIYF. CDR3 sequence (DNA): TGTGCCAGCAGCTTCAACAGGGGTGGAAACACCATATATTTT.

The chain has TRBV2 and TRBJ1-4, with D unclear. The CDR3 runs 14 residues. Trimming took 6 bases from V and 6 from J, leaving 14 bases between them. The V gene's germline CDR1 is SNHLY and CDR2 FYNNEI. CDR3: CASRYWQDHEKLFF. As DNA, the CDR3 is TGTGCCAGCAGGTATTGGCAGGATCATGAAAAACTGTTTTTT.

Remarks on this clone: Different DNA sequences within this sample yield the same CDR3. This chain links TRBV6-5 with TRBJ1-1; D remains ambiguous. The CDR3 has 11 residues. Germline lookup yields CDR1 MNHEY and CDR2 SVGAGI. V was pared by 7 bases and J by 4 bases, with 7 bases between. The CDR3 loop is CASTLGTEAFF. Written as DNA, the CDR3 is TGTGCCAGCACCCTAGGCACTGAAGCTTTCTTT.

This clone was found a few times. This chain uses TRBV5-4 with TRBJ1-3; D gene ambiguous. Germline lookup yields CDR1 SGHNT and CDR2 YYREEE (reference sequence). Trimming pared 1 base from V and 0 bases from J, leaving 14 bases between. The CDR3 runs to 17 residues. CDR3 sequence reads: CASSLLAGSSSGNTIYF. CDR3 DNA sequence: TGTGCCAGCAGCTTGTTGGCGGGCTCAAGCTCTGGAAACACCATATATTTT.

The rearrangement links TRBV7-9 to TRBJ2-2; D unresolved. CDR3 length: 14 residues. The V gene's germline CDR1 is SEHNR and CDR2 FQNEAQ (reference sequence). The V and J ends lost 3 bases and 1 base respectively, with 6 bases between them. This CDR3 is CASSLQQNTGELFF. The CDR3 region has the DNA TGTGCCAGCAGCTTGCAACAGAACACCGGGGAGCTGTTTTTT.

Remarks on this clone: Different DNA sequences within this sample yield the same CDR3. This chain joins TRBV7-2 and TRBJ1-5; D ambiguous. Germline V gene sequence: CDR1 SGHTA, CDR2 FQGNSA. The CDR3 spans 13 residues. V lost 0 bases and J 5 bases, leaving 5 bases between the germline ends. The CDR3 loop reads CASSLATDQPQHF. Here the CDR3 DNA reads TGTGCCAGCAGCTTAGCTACAGATCAGCCCCAGCATTTT.

The chain combines TRBV7-9 with TRBJ1-1; maybe TRBD1 (6 bases). The CDR3 runs to 12 residues. Germline V gene sequence: CDR1 SEHNR, CDR2 FQNEAQ (reference sequence). Trimming removed 5 bases at V and 7 bases at J, with 11 bases between. The DNA of the CDR3 is TGTGCCAGCAGCGCTCAGGGGTTTGAAGCTTTCTTT. The encoded protein is CASSAQGFEAFF.

The chain recombines TRBV5-4 with TRBJ2-3; TRBD1 matches 7 bases. The CDR3 has 15 amino acids. The junction had 4 bases not matched to a gene; V was cut back by 3 bases and J by 0 bases. Germline-derived CDR1 and CDR2 are SGHNT and YYREEE (reference sequence). CDR3 bases: TGTGCCAGCAGCTCGGGACAGCCAAGCACAGATACGCAGTATTTT. Residues: CASSSGQPSTDTQYF.

The chain has TRBV28 and TRBJ1-5; tentative D call: TRBD1 (6 bases). This CDR3 spans 16 amino acids. V lost 5 bases, J lost 1 base, and 15 bases lay in between. Per germline, CDR1 MDHEN and CDR2 SYDVKM. The chain's CDR3 is CASSARGKGSNQPQHF. CDR3 sequence (DNA): TGTGCCAGCAGTGCTAGGGGGAAGGGGAGCAATCAGCCCCAGCATTTT.